This TCR beta chain was sequenced in a study of lymphopenia after photon versus proton radiotherapy. The method was immunoSEQ multiplex PCR; TCRdb's version includes in-frame clones alone and lacks a portion of them. Here the sample spans 40,000 to 45,000 clones, over 75% being singletons. With regard to this clone: What it binds is unknown.

Study-level points and caveats: After the lymphocyte nadir, photon-treated repertoires showed oligoclonal expansion, especially of CD8+ Temra cells. Under photons, naive T cells and diversity fell while effector/memory populations rose.

The germline V gene has CDR1 LGHNA and CDR2 YNFKEQ. Trimming left V 1 base short and J 0 bases short, with 9 bases between. This CDR3 is 16 amino acids long. The TCR sequence derives from a woman in her 70s with pancreatic cancer. Sequencing was performed on peripheral blood, taken from a patient treated with proton-based radiotherapy. The V and J genes are TRBV4-2 and TRBJ1-4, with D possibly being TRBD1 (5 bases). The CDR3 protein is CASSQGGTSTNEKLFF. The CDR3 DNA reads as TGTGCCAGCAGCCAAGGAGGGACCTCAACTAATGAAAAACTGTTTTTT.